What follows is one T cell receptor beta chain and its context. Its antigen is not identified. Repertoires were generated with immunoSEQ multiplex PCR, while TCRdb's copy carries only in-frame clones and drops some. This table holds millions of clones, 90% to 95% found once. The sample comes from a study of shared clonotypes between healthy human individuals. Study-wide results and caveats: Sampling included only blood; tissue repertoires likely differ. Several donors shared 4.5% to 6.5% of their naive CD4 clonotypes.

Germline V CDR1 and CDR2: SGDLS, YYNGEE. This CDR3 region has 14 residues. V lost 0 bases and J lost 5, with 11 bases in between. This chain connects TRBV9 to TRBJ1-2; D is unresolved. This receptor was obtained from a man aged 18 to 30 in good health. The sequenced sample was naive CD4+ T cells sorted from blood. This sample's subset: CD45RA+ positively selected. CDR3 sequence reads: CASSVGHGNYGYTF. The CDR3 coding sequence is TGTGCCAGCAGCGTAGGACATGGGAATTATGGCTACACCTTC. The variable domain in full, with the rest retrieved from reference TRBV9 and TRBJ1-2, is DSGVTQTPKHLITATGQRVTLRCSPRSGDLSVYWYQQSLDQGLQFLIQYYNGEERAKGNILERFSAQQFPDLHSELNLSSLELGDSALYFCASSVGHGNYGYTFGSGTRLTVV.